These T cell receptor beta chains were read from a single sample in a study of shared clonotypes between healthy human individuals. Assay used: immunoSEQ multiplex PCR; TCRdb lists only in-frame clones, some missing. Of millions of clones listed, about 95% were seen once; the top ten hold approximately 1.2%. Sequenced input: naive CD8+ T cells sorted from blood. These TCRs come from a man younger than 35 in good health. Each CDR3 is given with its conserved first and last residue. D genes are given only for firm matches. Rows may omit the clone size; those that give it use once, few, many or a size class.

j_call | cdr3_length | clone_size | d_call | v_call | cdr3_aa | cdr3_nt
TRBJ2-1 | 20 | . | TRBD2 | TRBV9 | CASSGLGLAGGQSSYNEQFF | TGTGCCAGCAGCGGACTGGGACTAGCGGGAGGGCAAAGCTCCTACAATGAGCAGTTCTTC
TRBJ2-7 | 15 | . | TRBD1 | TRBV28 | CASSLGDRNSYEQYF | TGTGCCAGCAGTCTCGGGGACAGGAACTCCTACGAGCAGTACTTC
TRBJ2-1 | 15 | . | TRBD2 | TRBV29-1 | CSVNLAGGNFEEQFF | TGCAGCGTTAACCTAGCGGGCGGGAATTTCGAAGAGCAGTTCTTC
TRBJ1-1 | 15 | . | . | TRBV19 | CASSNSWESYTEAFF | TGTGCCAGTAGTAATTCATGGGAGTCTTACACTGAAGCTTTCTTT
TRBJ2-7 | 14 | . | TRBD2 | TRBV11-2 | CASSLYRGGPEQYF | TGTGCCAGCAGTCTATATCGGGGGGGCCCCGAGCAGTACTTC
TRBJ2-3 | 13 | . | . | TRBV6-5 | CASSYDSTDTQYF | TGTGCCAGCAGTTATGACAGCACAGATACGCAGTATTTT
TRBJ1-2 | 14 | . | TRBD1 | TRBV9 | CASSVSGGGDGYTF | TGTGCCAGCAGCGTATCCGGAGGGGGCGATGGCTACACCTTC
TRBJ2-3 | 15 | . | TRBD2 | TRBV6-5 | CASSQQPSGINTQYF | TGTGCCAGCAGCCAACAACCAAGCGGGATAAATACGCAGTATTTT
TRBJ2-7 | 14 | . | . | TRBV30 | CAWRTVGKTYEQYF | TGTGCCTGGAGGACCGTGGGAAAGACCTACGAGCAGTACTTC
TRBJ1-5 | 16 | . | . | TRBV6-6 | CASSSPPTDYNQPQHF | TGTGCCAGCAGTTCCCCACCGACGGATTACAATCAGCCCCAGCATTTT
TRBJ2-1 | 15 | . | TRBD2 | TRBV5-6 | CASSGVAGPADEQFF | TGTGCCAGCAGCGGAGTAGCGGGTCCGGCTGATGAGCAGTTCTTC
TRBJ2-7 | 9 | . | . | TRBV28 | CASGVEQYF | TGTGCCAGCGGTGTGGAGCAGTACTTC
TRBJ1-1 | 13 | . | . | TRBV7-9 | CASSLDPLQGAFF | TGTGCCAGCAGCTTAGACCCACTTCAAGGAGCTTTCTTT
TRBJ2-3 | 14 | . | . | TRBV28 | CASSPAGEEDTQYF | TGTGCCAGCAGCCCGGCAGGGGAGGAAGATACGCAGTATTTT
TRBJ2-7 | 15 | . | TRBD2 | TRBV5-1 | CASSSQTSGTYEQYF | TGCGCCAGCAGCTCTCAGACTAGCGGGACGTACGAGCAGTACTTC
TRBJ2-3 | 15 | once | . | TRBV7-9 | CASSPADRIPDTQYF | TGTGCCAGCAGCCCCGCCGACAGGATCCCAGATACGCAGTATTTT
TRBJ2-1 | 15 | once | TRBD2 | TRBV6-5 | CASSLTDGLAEEQFF | TGTGCCAGCAGTCTAACTGATGGACTAGCAGAGGAGCAGTTCTTC
TRBJ2-7 | 13 | few | . | TRBV5-6 | CASSLGQFYEQYF | TGTGCCAGCAGCTTGGGACAGTTCTACGAGCAGTACTTC
TRBJ2-1 | 17 | . | TRBD1 | TRBV7-3 | CASSLSHGQGLYNEQFF | TGTGCCAGCAGCTTATCTCATGGACAGGGGCTATACAATGAGCAGTTCTTC
TRBJ2-1 | 19 | . | TRBD2 | TRBV7-8 | CASNVHSGTSGGTYNEQFF | TGTGCCAGCAACGTACACTCCGGGACTAGCGGGGGGACGTACAATGAGCAGTTCTTC
TRBJ1-2 | 12 | few | . | TRBV9 | CASSPGNYGYTF | TGTGCCAGCAGCCCGGGGAACTATGGCTACACCTTC
TRBJ2-3 | 17 | once | . | TRBV29-1 | CSVVGSQGLAVVDTQYF | TGCAGCGTTGTGGGGAGCCAAGGCCTAGCAGTGGTAGATACGCAGTATTTT
TRBJ2-3 | 14 | . | . | TRBV7-6 | CASSLGQGTDTQYF | TGTGCCAGCAGCTTAGGACAGGGCACAGATACGCAGTATTTT
TRBJ2-7 | 15 | . | TRBD2 | TRBV7-9 | CASSFIAGGLYEQYF | TGTGCCAGCAGCTTCATAGCGGGGGGCCTATACGAGCAGTACTTC
TRBJ2-1 | 13 | . | . | TRBV27 | CASSLGTYNEQFF | TGTGCCAGCAGTTTGGGAACCTACAATGAGCAGTTCTTC